This entry is about one T cell receptor beta chain. Its antigen is undetermined. The sample belongs to a study of T-cell reconstitution after alpha-beta-depleted transplantation in children. General study findings and limits: Reportedly, roughly two months post-transplant, alpha-beta T cells arose from several hundred expanded graft clones.

CDR1 is SGHTA and CDR2 is FQGTGA in the germline V gene. The CDR3 contains 15 residues. V lost 5 bases to trimming and J lost 8 bases, with 21 bases between them. Researchers prepared the TCRbeta library using unique molecular identifiers, the study reports. Each CDR3 protein is one row after TCRdb ran MiXCR on the PCR reads. The sample includes about 900,000 distinct CDR3 sequences, about 30% of them seen just once. V usage is TRBV7-3 and J usage is TRBJ1-2; a possible D gene is TRBD1 (5 bases). The sequenced sample was PBMCs, mostly from graft donor cells, obtained 360 days after TCRalphabeta/CD19-depleted stem cell transplant. This TCR derives from a boy under two years old who had a stem cell transplant for SCID, so the T cells may come from the graft donor. The CDR3 is CASSPHLDGTGGYTF. The DNA for the CDR3 is TGTGCCAGCAGCCCCCACCTCGACGGGACTGGGGGCTACACCTTC.